The following is a T cell receptor beta chain sequence with its context. Its antigen is not identified. This sample is drawn from a study of CD4 T cells in relation to SARS-CoV-2 and coronaviruses. The unexposed donors gave CD4+ T cells in about 2011-2018, prior to COVID-19. CD4+ T cells were isolated from the cells after more than nine days of culture. This table comes from immunoSEQ multiplex PCR, and its TCRdb copy is limited to in-frame clones, with some not included. The repertoire holds 25,000 to 30,000 clones, with 73% as singletons. The CDR3 length is 19 residues. From germline, CDR1 is SGHRS and CDR2 YFSETQ. V dropped 0 bases and J dropped 1; count of bases not matched to a gene: 13.

This TCR was sampled from a human donor in good health. Sequencing was done on a sample of CD4+ T cells from PBMCs, cultured in vitro. The gene calls are TRBV5-1 and TRBJ2-3, with TRBD2 matching over 8 bases. CDR3 coding DNA: TGCGCCAGCAGCTTGGAGGGTATAGCGGGACTGACCGGCACAGATACGCAGTATTTT. It specifies CASSLEGIAGLTGTDTQYF.